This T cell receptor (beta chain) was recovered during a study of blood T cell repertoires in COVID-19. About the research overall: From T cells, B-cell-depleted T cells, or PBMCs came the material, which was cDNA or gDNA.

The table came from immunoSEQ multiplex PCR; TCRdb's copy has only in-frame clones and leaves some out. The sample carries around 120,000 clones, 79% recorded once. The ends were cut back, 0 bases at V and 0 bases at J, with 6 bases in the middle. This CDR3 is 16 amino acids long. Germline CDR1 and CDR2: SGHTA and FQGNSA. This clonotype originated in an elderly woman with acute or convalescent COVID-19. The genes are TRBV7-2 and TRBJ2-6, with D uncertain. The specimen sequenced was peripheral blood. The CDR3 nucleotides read TGTGCCAGCAGCTTAGCAGATAGCTCTGGGGCCAACGTCCTGACTTTC. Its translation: CASSLADSSGANVLTF.